This record looks at one T cell receptor beta chain sequence and its context. The data stem from a study of response to subunit inactivated influenza vaccine. TCRdb reprocessed the RT-PCR reads with MiXCR, giving one entry per CDR3 protein. The table lists roughly 500,000 distinct CDR3 sequences, less than 25% of them singletons. V was clipped by 2 bases and J by 1 base, with 10 bases between them. The CDR3 contains 15 residues. Per germline, CDR1 SGHRS and CDR2 YFSETQ. This same sample was also taken into another study, of T cells expressing NK-cell markers. This second study notes: As the method of synthesis, 5'RACE template switching with UMIs yielded TCR beta cDNA. TCR beta repertoires came from sorted CD3+CD56+NKG2C+, CD3+CD56+NKG2C- and CD3+CD56-NKG2C+ T cells. Unclear, still, was the HCMV specificity of the expanded NKG2C+ T cell clones.

Sequenced here: CD4+ T cells sorted from PBMCs, sampled less than 13 days after vaccination. The source is a man aged 45-65 years who received an inactivated influenza vaccine. The chain joins TRBV5-1 to TRBJ2-1; no definite D call. The CDR3 coding sequence is TGCGCCAGCAGCTTAACGGGTCTATCCTACAATGAGCAGTTCTTC. It codes for CASSLTGLSYNEQFF.